A selection of T cell receptor beta chains follows, all from one sample in a study of cytomegalovirus exposure and HLA in healthy donors. Profiled with immunoSEQ multiplex PCR; TCRdb holds only in-frame clones, not every one. Counted here are more than 90,000 clones, roughly three quarters occurring once; the ten biggest clones make up 2% to 2.5%. Sequenced input: PBMCs. Receptors originate from a man aged 40-49 years in good health and CMV-seronegative. CDR3s leave out the opening cysteine and the closing phenylalanine or tryptophan.

j_call v_call cdr3_aa
TRBJ2-5 TRBV4-2 ASSPREGTWETQY
TRBJ2-1 TRBV7-3 ASSPNREGEQF
TRBJ1-1 TRBV19 ASSRREDRDAF
TRBJ2-1 TRBV7-2 ASSVLAATYNEQF
TRBJ2-5 TRBV19 ASSGRARETQY
TRBJ1-2 TRBV10-3 ATGDSYGYT
TRBJ2-7 TRBV30 AWSWDRVVDEQY
TRBJ2-7 TRBV13 ASSLAGVGTGSYEQY
TRBJ1-3 TRBV7-2 ASSPSEGAGNTIY
TRBJ2-2 TRBV5-4 ASSLAPSGELF
- TRBV11-3 ASSFKTGPERYEQY
TRBJ2-7 TRBV21-1 ASSGRESSYEQY
TRBJ2-7 TRBV5-4 ASSLTGEAREQY
TRBJ1-5 TRBV6-5 ASSYSGIGGQPQH
TRBJ2-2 TRBV7-2 ASSERGIGANTGELF
TRBJ2-5 TRBV27 ASRTSGGARQETQY
TRBJ2-3 TRBV9 ASSVGNSGGDTQY
TRBJ2-2 TRBV9 ASSPLDFHTGELF